The 22 T cell receptor beta chains given below trace back to one sample, sequenced in a study of metastatic and nonmetastatic thyroid tumors. TCRdb re-clonotyped the PCR reads via MiXCR. The table records 20,000 to 25,000 clones, about 14% of them present only once. Thyroid surgery had not been preceded by any treatment in any patient. The sample consisted of tumor tissue. Source of these receptors: a female donor with papillary thyroid cancer or a benign thyroid nodule (not recorded which). Some clones in this sample may be carry-over from other donors' samples.

This clone occurred a few times. The CDR3 sequence: CASSESWNQPQHF. The CDR3, as DNA: TGTGCCAGCAGTGAAAGCTGGAATCAGCCCCAGCATTTT. The chain combines TRBV2 with TRBJ1-5, with D uncertain. The V gene's germline CDR1 is SNHLY and CDR2 FYNNEI. Trimming removed 2 bases at V and 4 bases at J, with 6 bases between. The CDR3 runs to 13 residues.

This clone was seen ten or more times. Other DNA sequences in this sample translate to the same CDR3. V and J are TRBV5-1 and TRBJ2-7; 7 bases map to TRBD1. Germline V lookup: CDR1 SGHRS, CDR2 YFSETQ. Losses at the gene ends were 4 bases for V and 5 bases for J; bases not matched to a gene: 15. The CDR3 has 16 amino acids. DNA for the CDR3: TGCGCCAGCAGCCCCGCGGCCGGGACAGTAGCCCACGAGCAGTACTTC. Protein sequence: CASSPAAGTVAHEQYF.

This clone was observed many times. The rearrangement joins TRBV10-3 to TRBJ1-2; no firm D call. The CDR3 length is 18 residues. Trimming removed 0 bases from V and 7 bases from J, with 24 bases in between. Per the germline V gene, CDR1 is ENHRY and CDR2 is SYGVKD. The CDR3 bases are TGTGCCATCAGTGAGTCAATCAGCCGCGACGCAACACCCTGTGGCTACACCTTC. Protein sequence: CAISESISRDATPCGYTF.

This clone is labeled as medium-sized. The chain employs TRBV6-1 and TRBJ2-5; D may be TRBD2 (6 bases). This CDR3 has 17 residues. Between the trimmed V and J ends, which lost 1 base and 4 bases, there was a span of 19 bases. CDR1 is MNHNS and CDR2 is SASEGT in the germline V gene. The CDR3 bases are TGTGCCAGCAGTGAAGGGGGAGGAGGACACCGAAGAGAGACCCAGTACTTC. Translation: CASSEGGGGHRRETQYF.

This clone was detected ten times or more. The genes are TRBV12-3 or TRBV12-4 and TRBJ2-3, with D maybe TRBD2 (5 bases). The V and J ends lost 3 bases and 4 bases respectively, with 5 bases between them. The CDR3 has 12 amino acids. In nucleotides, the CDR3 is TGTGCCAGCAGTTTGGGAGCAGATACGCAGTATTTT. Protein product: CASSLGADTQYF.

This clone was observed many times. The rearrangement links TRBV20-1 to TRBJ2-1, with D uncertain. The V gene's germline CDR1 is DFQATT and CDR2 SNEGSKA (reference sequence). V was pared by 0 bases and J by 0 bases, with 12 bases between. The CDR3 has 16 amino acids. The CDR3 coding sequence is TGCAGTGCTAGAGATTTTCGGCAGTTCTCCTACAATGAGCAGTTCTTC. This gives the protein CSARDFRQFSYNEQFF.

The chain couples TRBV3-1 to TRBJ1-6, with 7 bases lining up with TRBD1. The CDR3 loop spans 15 amino acids. Germline V CDR1 and CDR2: LGHDT, YNNKEL (reference sequence). The V and J ends lost 1 base and 9 bases, in that order; junction bases with no gene match: 6. CDR3 DNA: TGTGCCAGCAGCCAAGTGACAGGGAGTTGTTCACCCCTCCACTTT. The encoded protein is CASSQVTGSCSPLHF.

This clone occurred many times. J is TRBJ2-5 and V is TRBV4-2; 11 nucleotides match TRBD2. The germline CDR1 and CDR2 sequences are LGHNA and YNFKEQ. Trimming at V came to 0 bases and at J to 0 bases, leaving 6 bases not matched to a gene. CDR3 length equals 18 residues. CDR3 amino acids: CASSQDLAGGPNQETQYF. The CDR3 DNA follows: TGTGCCAGCAGCCAAGATCTAGCGGGGGGTCCCAACCAAGAGACCCAGTACTTC.

This clone showed up just a few times. One base away lies a much larger clone, so this may be a sequencing read error. The V and J genes are TRBV28 and TRBJ2-3; D may correspond to TRBD1 or TRBD2 (6 bases each). This CDR3 has 15 amino acids. Looked up from germline, CDR1 is MDHEN and CDR2 is SYDVKM. For the CDR3, the DNA is TGTGCCAGCACCCTTAGGGGGGCCCACACATATACGCAGTATTTT. Translating gives CASTLRGAHTYTQYF.

This clone came up many times. The CDR3 here is CASSLRDNTETQYF. CDR3 nucleotide sequence: TGCGCCAGCAGCTTGAGGGATAACACAGAGACCCAGTACTTC. The chain employs TRBV5-1 and TRBJ2-5; D is undetermined. CDR1 is SGHRS and CDR2 is YFSETQ in the germline V gene. The CDR3 contains 14 residues. Trimming removed 1 base from V and 4 bases from J, with 11 bases in between.

This clone was picked up many times. This chain uses TRBV7-3 with TRBJ2-1, with D perhaps TRBD2 (5 bases). Germline-derived CDR1 and CDR2 are SGHTA and FQGTGA. This CDR3 region has 16 residues. V was cut by 1 base and J by 2 bases, with 12 bases left in between. The CDR3 DNA reads TGTGCCAGCAGCTTAAGGGTCGGAGCGGCCTACAATGAGCAGTTCTTC. Amino acids: CASSLRVGAAYNEQFF. Using reference TRBV7-3 and TRBJ2-1 for the parts outside the CDR3, the full variable domain is GAGVSQTPSNKVTEKGKYVELRCDPISGHTALYWYRQSLGQGPEFLIYFQGTGAADDSGLPNDRFFAVRPEGSVSTLKIQRTERGDSAVYLCASSLRVGAAYNEQFFGPGTRLTVL.

This clone was seen ten or more times. The gene calls are TRBV12-3 or TRBV12-4 and TRBJ2-1; D perhaps matches TRBD2 (6 bases). The V and J ends lost 6 bases and 0 bases respectively, with 12 bases between them. This CDR3 contains 15 residues. The DNA of the CDR3 is TGTGCCAGCAGCCTCAGCGGGCTCTCCTACAATGAGCAGTTCTTC. This encodes CASSLSGLSYNEQFF.

This clone is categorized as medium-sized (0.01 to 0.1%). The genes are TRBV5-1 and TRBJ2-2; D is undetermined. V was shortened by 4 bases and J by 3 bases, with 16 bases between the two germline ends. The germline CDR1 and CDR2 sequences are SGHRS and YFSETQ. The CDR3 has 16 residues. The CDR3 DNA is TGCGCCAGCAGCAATGCGTACCCCACCCACACCGGGGAGCTGTTTTTT. Translated, it gives CASSNAYPTHTGELFF.

This clone was found many times. CDR3 loop: CASSLHSTSGYNEQFF. The DNA of the CDR3 is TGTGCCAGCAGCCTTCATTCGACTAGCGGTTATAATGAGCAGTTCTTC. The chain recombines TRBV6-1 with TRBJ2-1; 9 bases agree with TRBD2. Per the germline V gene, CDR1 is MNHNS and CDR2 is SASEGT. The CDR3 consists of 16 residues. With 6 bases clipped from V and 7 bases from J, the junction kept 13 bases outside the gene matches.

At least ten counts were recorded for this clone. The J gene is TRBJ2-5, the V gene TRBV5-1, with D unresolved. CDR1 SGHRS and CDR2 YFSETQ come from the germline V gene. V was trimmed by 0 bases and J by 3 bases, leaving 9 bases between them. CDR3 length: 14 amino acids. The CDR3 nucleotides are TGCGCCAGCAGCTTGGCTGGTGGAGAAGAGACCCAGTACTTC. As protein: CASSLAGGEETQYF.

In this sample, this clone turned up many times. This may come from a read error, since a much larger clone is one base off. V gene TRBV10-1 combines with J gene TRBJ2-3; D possibly uses TRBD1 or TRBD2 (6 bases each). Germline V gene data show CDR1 as WNHNN and CDR2 as SYGVQD (reference sequence). Trimming removed 6 bases at V and 0 bases at J, with 16 bases between. The CDR3 totals 16 residues. The CDR3 coding sequence is TGCGCCAGCAGAGACCACAGGGAGGCTAGCACAGATACGCAGTATTTT. Its translation: CASRDHREASTDTQYF.

This chain connects TRBV6-5 to TRBJ1-1; D remains ambiguous. Germline-derived CDR1 and CDR2 are MNHEY and SVGAGI. Trimming removed 2 bases at V and 4 bases at J, with 8 bases between. This CDR3 comprises 13 residues. The CDR3 is CASSYVSSTEAFF. The CDR3, as DNA: TGTGCCAGCAGTTACGTAAGCTCCACTGAAGCTTTCTTT.

Concerning this clone itself: Possible read error: a much larger clone is one base away. The chain is built from TRBV20-1 and TRBJ2-5; weak D call: TRBD2 (5 bases). Germline V gives CDR1 DFQATT, CDR2 SNEGSKA (reference sequence). The germline V and J ends were trimmed by 6 bases and 8 bases, with 22 bases remaining between them. The CDR3 contains 14 residues. CDR3 in DNA: TGCAGTGCGTTCCCTGCCCGAATCCGGGATACCCAGTACTTC. Protein: CSAFPARIRDTQYF.

At least ten counts were recorded for this clone. J is TRBJ1-1 and V is TRBV19, with TRBD1 matching 7 bases. V shed 3 bases, J shed 6 bases, and the junction held 4 bases outside the gene matches. The length of the CDR3 is 13 residues. Germline V lookup: CDR1 LNHDA, CDR2 SQIVND (reference sequence). The CDR3 DNA reads TGTGCCAGTAGTATCGACAGGGCACCTGAAGCTTTCTTT. As protein: CASSIDRAPEAFF.

This clone has a count of ten or more. The chain recombines TRBV7-2 with TRBJ2-3; the D is unclear. Germline V gene sequence: CDR1 SGHTA, CDR2 FQGNSA. The V end lost 1 base, the J end lost 15 bases, and 23 bases lay between the germline ends. CDR3 length equals 15 residues. The CDR3 sequence: CASSLGSLRSDGRYF. CDR3 DNA: TGTGCCAGCAGCTTAGGATCCCTTCGGTCCGACGGCCGATATTTT.

The table lists this clone with many counts. The chain has TRBV11-2 and TRBJ2-1; D gene unclear. Germline-derived CDR1 and CDR2 are SGHAT and FQNNGV. Trimming took 6 bases from V and 5 from J, leaving 2 bases between them. The CDR3 totals 10 residues. CDR3 region: CASSHNEQFF. In nucleotides, the CDR3 is TGTGCCAGCAGTCACAATGAGCAGTTCTTC.

This clone has ten or more counts. The chain is built from TRBV5-1 and TRBJ2-1; TRBD1 agrees at 10 bases. V lost 5 bases, J lost 4 bases, and 6 bases stayed unmatched. The CDR3 has 15 amino acids. CDR1 and CDR2 from the germline V gene are SGHRS and YFSETQ. Here the CDR3 reads CASRPTGGVYNEQFF. The DNA for the CDR3 is TGCGCCAGCAGACCGACAGGGGGCGTTTACAATGAGCAGTTCTTC.